Following are 15 T cell receptor beta chains from one sample sequenced in a study of cytomegalovirus exposure and HLA in healthy donors. In the PCR, 60 Vbeta and 13 Jbeta primers were used. Profiled with immunoSEQ multiplex PCR; TCRdb holds only in-frame clones, not every one. There are around 100,000 clones in the sample; around 9.1% occur only once, and 5.8% lies in the top ten. The specimen sequenced was PBMCs. The receptors were gathered from a middle-aged man in good health and CMV-seropositive.

This clone occurred many times. The rearrangement joins TRBV5-1 to TRBJ1-5; D is undetermined. Looked up from germline, CDR1 is SGHRS and CDR2 is YFSETQ. The CDR3 is 13 residues long. Trimming stripped 0 bases from V and 6 bases from J, with 7 bases between. DNA of the CDR3: TGCGCCAGCAGCTTGGGCCCGGGTCAGCCCCAGCATTTT. This translates into CASSLGPGQPQHF.

This clone was found a few times. The J gene is TRBJ2-1, the V gene TRBV2, with TRBD1 matching 8 bases. This CDR3 has 16 amino acids. From germline, CDR1 is SNHLY and CDR2 FYNNEI. Germline trimming cut 4 bases from V and 9 bases from J; bases unmatched to any gene: 14. The CDR3 reads CASSAFDRGRVREQFF. CDR3 bases: TGTGCCAGCAGTGCGTTTGACAGGGGCCGGGTGCGTGAGCAGTTCTTC.

The V call is TRBV18, the J call TRBJ2-7, with TRBD2 as a possible D gene (5 bases). Trimming stripped 2 bases from V and 7 bases from J, with 21 bases between. Per the germline V gene, CDR1 is KGHSH and CDR2 is LQKENI. CDR3 length: 16 amino acids. CDR3 residues: CASSPESLAAGSEQYF. CDR3 nucleotide sequence: TGTGCCAGCTCACCAGAGTCGCTTGCGGCGGGCTCTGAGCAGTACTTC.

This clone came up a few times. The V gene is TRBV6-5, the J gene TRBJ2-7, with D uncertain. Germline-derived CDR1 and CDR2 are MNHEY and SVGAGI. This CDR3 has 11 amino acids. Trimming cost V 5 bases and J 3 bases, with 5 bases left between them. The CDR3 nucleotides are TGTGCCAGCAGTAACAACTACGAGCAGTACTTC. This codes for CASSNNYEQYF.

This clone was counted only a few times. V usage is TRBV5-6 and J usage is TRBJ1-2; maybe TRBD1 (6 bases). Germline V gene sequence: CDR1 SGHDT, CDR2 YYEEEE. The germline V and J ends were trimmed by 4 bases and 5 bases, with 12 bases remaining between them. The CDR3 extends over 13 amino acids. CDR3 loop: CASSIQGLYGYTF. The DNA of the CDR3 is TGTGCCAGCAGCATACAGGGATTATATGGCTACACCTTC.

This clone was detected only a few times. The chain has TRBV7-3 and TRBJ2-5; 8 nucleotides line up with TRBD1. Germline CDR1 SGHTA, CDR2 FQGTGA. The CDR3 is made up of 14 amino acids. Trimming cost V 4 bases and J 4 bases; bases outside gene matches: 5. The CDR3 sequence is CASSSSGQGETQYF. In nucleotides, the CDR3 is TGTGCCAGCAGCTCGTCCGGACAGGGAGAGACCCAGTACTTC.

This clone has only a few counts. This sequence joins TRBV6-5 and TRBJ2-1; the D is unclear. The CDR3 totals 16 residues. V shed 0 bases and J shed 5 bases, with 14 bases lying between them. Germline assignment: CDR1 MNHEY and CDR2 SVGAGI. The CDR3 DNA reads TGTGCCAGCAGTTACTCGAGCTCGGGTAGTAACAATGAGCAGTTCTTC. This codes for CASSYSSSGSNNEQFF.

This clone has just a few counts. The chain recombines TRBV2 with TRBJ1-1; tentatively, D is TRBD1 (5 bases). Germline CDR1 is SNHLY and CDR2 is FYNNEI. CDR3 length: 15 residues. The V end lost 6 bases, the J end lost 1 base, and 15 bases lay between the germline ends. CDR3: CASSHSTASNTEAFF. The DNA of the CDR3 is TGTGCCAGCAGCCACTCGACAGCTTCGAACACTGAAGCTTTCTTT.

This chain links TRBV2 with TRBJ1-5; no definite D call. Germline V gene lookup returns CDR1 SNHLY and CDR2 FYNNEI. The CDR3 runs 12 residues. The V gene lost 3 bases and the J gene lost 6 bases, with 6 bases spanning the gap. The CDR3 region has the DNA TGTGCCAGCAGTGACCAGTCTCAGCCCCAGCATTTT. This gives the protein CASSDQSQPQHF.

V usage is TRBV4-1 and J usage is TRBJ2-5; D is unresolved. From germline, CDR1 is MGHRA and CDR2 YSYEKL. The CDR3 has 13 amino acids. The V gene lost 0 bases and the J gene lost 5 bases, with 7 bases spanning the gap. Here the CDR3 reads CASSQDIGETQYF. The CDR3 DNA reads as TGCGCCAGCAGCCAAGATATCGGGGAGACCCAGTACTTC.

The chain couples TRBV19 to TRBJ2-1; 7 bases are shared with TRBD2. This CDR3 contains 14 residues. The V segment lost 10 bases and the J segment 5 bases; nucleotides outside the gene matches: 11. Germline values: CDR1 LNHDA, CDR2 SQIVND (reference sequence). CDR3 DNA: TGTGCCATAAAAGGACCTAGCGGAAACAATGAGCAGTTCTTC. Its translation is CAIKGPSGNNEQFF.

The chain joins TRBV6-5 to TRBJ2-1; 7 positions agree with TRBD1. The V gene end was trimmed by 5 bases and the J gene end by 8 bases; junction bases not matched to a gene: 12. CDR3 length: 15 residues. Germline V gene data show CDR1 as MNHEY and CDR2 as SVGAGI. The CDR3 bases are TGTGCCAGCAGTAGGACTCGACAGGGATTCGATGAGCAGTTCTTC. Protein: CASSRTRQGFDEQFF.

V gene TRBV28 combines with J gene TRBJ2-3, with D unclear. The CDR3 sequence is 13 residues long. Germline-derived CDR1 and CDR2 are MDHEN and SYDVKM. V lost 6 bases and J lost 0, with 7 bases in between. CDR3 DNA sequence: TGTGCCAGCAGAGAGGCTAGCACAGATACGCAGTATTTT. Translated: CASREASTDTQYF.

The table lists this clone with a few counts. The V gene is TRBV6-5, the J gene TRBJ2-6; D not resolved. The CDR3 consists of 14 residues. The ends were cut back, 4 bases at V and 1 base at J, with 5 bases in the middle. Germline loops: CDR1 MNHEY, CDR2 SVGAGI. In DNA form, the CDR3 reads TGTGCCAGCAGTTCTCTGTCTGGGGCCAACGTCCTGACTTTC. Translated: CASSSLSGANVLTF.

This clone has only a few counts. V usage is TRBV30 and J usage is TRBJ2-3; 8 positions agree with TRBD2. Germline trimming cut 5 bases from V and 6 bases from J; bases unmatched to any gene: 13. This CDR3 contains 15 residues. The germline gives CDR1 GTSNPN, CDR2 SVGIG (reference sequence). Written as DNA, the CDR3 is TGTGCCTGGGCCACCCAGCGGGAGAGGCACGATACGCAGTATTTT. Protein sequence: CAWATQRERHDTQYF.